This is a list of T cell receptor beta chains from one sample in a study of T cells expressing NK-cell markers. TCRdb re-called the 5' RACE reads and gives one entry per CDR3 protein, without DNA. The sample features some 440,000 distinct CDR3 sequences, with approximately 1.4% in its top ten. The sequencing input was blood T cells: a sorted CD56 or NKG2C T cell subset, CD4+ or CD8+ T cells, or bulk PBMC T cells (not recorded which). The receptors were sampled from a woman in her forties or fifties in good health. Both conserved end residues are part of each CDR3.

V,J,CDR3
TRBV18,TRBJ2-2,CASSPRPGARELFF
TRBV6-6,TRBJ1-6,CASSAGRTYNSPLHF
TRBV11-2,TRBJ2-5,CASSSPGLGETQYF
TRBV11-2,TRBJ2-3,CASSFIPGMDTQYF
TRBV7-2,TRBJ2-1,CASSLDLATAEQFF
TRBV7-2,TRBJ1-2,CASSSSGTRTSGYTF
TRBV5-1,TRBJ2-4,CASSGTGALDIQYF
TRBV9,TRBJ2-1,CASSVTGLMNEQFF
TRBV24-1,TRBJ2-1,CATSDFREGLNNEQFF
TRBV12-3/TRBV12-4,TRBJ2-1,CASSRTSGAYNEQFF
TRBV2,TRBJ1-2,CASGRDRGSGYTF
TRBV12-3/TRBV12-4,TRBJ2-1,CASSLEGSGTSVTNEQFF
TRBV7-8,TRBJ2-1,CASTRRGNNEQFF
TRBV20-1,TRBJ2-1,CSARLAGGKFDNEQFF
TRBV30,TRBJ2-3,CAWSAALASNTQYF
TRBV5-1,TRBJ2-5,CASSFSWEGQGETQYF
TRBV27,TRBJ2-5,CASSSVVGAGGGKETQYF
TRBV20-1,TRBJ2-1,CSAYTGEVEFF
TRBV15,TRBJ2-1,CATSRVGPTGASYNEQFF
TRBV4-1,TRBJ1-1,CASSQRGDLIPEAFF
TRBV10-3,TRBJ1-5,CAIGRGQPQHF
TRBV7-8,TRBJ1-5,CASSHRTGKESNQPQHF
TRBV12-3/TRBV12-4,TRBJ1-4,CASKAGNNEKLFF
TRBV20-1,TRBJ2-3,CSAIPDKEGTNTQYF
TRBV15,TRBJ2-1,CATSTVGLAGAFYNEQFF
TRBV12-3/TRBV12-4,TRBJ1-2,CASNKAGSNGYTF
TRBV15,TRBJ2-5,CATRPFGGAQETQYF
TRBV19,TRBJ2-7,CATIRGYEQYF
TRBV6-1,TRBJ1-1,CASSAYGSFMNTEAFF
TRBV18,TRBJ1-5,CASSPRNPGQGYQPQHF
TRBV24-1,TRBJ2-1,CATSGTGLYSYNEQFF
TRBV29-1,TRBJ2-3,CSVLFRSTDTQYF
TRBV15,TRBJ2-4,CATSGADLAKNIQYF
TRBV20-1,TRBJ1-5,CSARDPDRKNQPQHF
TRBV28,TRBJ2-7,CASSLGMSYEQYF
TRBV15,TRBJ2-4,CATSPGLAGALAKNIQYF
TRBV4-1,TRBJ2-4,CASSQVGADIQYF
TRBV5-1,TRBJ2-3,CASSLEGTSGANTDTQYF
TRBV5-6,TRBJ2-7,CASSPVSRSLPYEQYF
TRBV15,TRBJ2-1,CATSSGSKDEQFF
TRBV6-2/TRBV6-3,TRBJ2-1,CASSIGPGGEFF
TRBV6-5,TRBJ2-7,CASRYLKAGSYEQYF
TRBV24-1,TRBJ2-1,CATRILQGYNEQFF
TRBV12-3/TRBV12-4,TRBJ2-1,CASSLLGLVGNEQFF
TRBV30,TRBJ2-7,CAWSEGSRSSYEQYF
TRBV12-5,TRBJ2-5,CASVSTGWETQYF
TRBV12-3/TRBV12-4,TRBJ2-1,CASSYRVNGNEQFF
TRBV5-6,TRBJ2-2,CASSYVAGGGELFF
TRBV11-2,TRBJ1-4,CASSAWDTTNEKLFF
TRBV5-1,TRBJ2-5,CASSSVRAETQYF
TRBV20-1,TRBJ2-3,CSARFLQGDTDTQYF
TRBV6-5,TRBJ2-5,CASRSGAEGTQYF
TRBV5-1,TRBJ1-1,CASSLTGQGMNTEAFF